This T cell receptor beta chain stems from a study of OX40 agonist ivuxolimab in advanced cancers. J lost 7 bases, V lost 1 base, and 4 bases had no gene match. Germline V CDR1 and CDR2: SGHNT, YYREEE (reference sequence). The CDR3 has 13 amino acids. Produced via immunoSEQ multiplex PCR; TCRdb's table is partial and in-frame only. This table holds about 95,000 clones, 89% found once. This clonotype was sampled from an adult with an advanced solid tumor such as melanoma, head and neck, liver or kidney cancer. The chain carries TRBV5-4 and TRBJ1-1, with 7 nucleotides matching TRBD1. Sequencing was performed on CD4+ or CD8+ T cells sorted from blood, taken in a trial of the OX40 agonist ivuxolimab. The CDR3 here is CASSLTGESEAFF. The CDR3 nucleotides are TGTGCCAGCAGCTTGACAGGGGAAAGTGAAGCTTTCTTT.